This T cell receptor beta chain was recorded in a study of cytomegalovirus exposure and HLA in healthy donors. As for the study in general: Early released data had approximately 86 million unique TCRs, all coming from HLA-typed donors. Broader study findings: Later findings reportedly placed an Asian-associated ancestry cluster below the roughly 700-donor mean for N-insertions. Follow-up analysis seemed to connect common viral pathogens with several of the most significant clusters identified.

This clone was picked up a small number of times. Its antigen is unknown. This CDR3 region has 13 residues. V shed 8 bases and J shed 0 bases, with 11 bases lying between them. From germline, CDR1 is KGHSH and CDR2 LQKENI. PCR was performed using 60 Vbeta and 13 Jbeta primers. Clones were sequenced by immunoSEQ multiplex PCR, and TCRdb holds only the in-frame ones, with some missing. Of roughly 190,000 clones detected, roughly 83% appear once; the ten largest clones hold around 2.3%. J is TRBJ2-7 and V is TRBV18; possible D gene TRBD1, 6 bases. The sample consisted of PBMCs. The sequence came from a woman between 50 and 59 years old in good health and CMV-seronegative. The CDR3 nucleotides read TGTGCCAGCACCCCGGACAGCTCCTACGAGCAGTACTTC. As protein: CASTPDSSYEQYF.